This TCR beta chain derives from a study of cytomegalovirus exposure and HLA in healthy donors. Across the whole study: The early release's HLA-typed donors yielded roughly 85 million unique TCRs.

The CDR3 length is 16 residues. V dropped 5 bases and J dropped 3; count of bases not matched to a gene: 8. Germline CDR1 reads LGHNA; CDR2 reads YSLEER. Regarding the study as a whole: Presence/absence analyses assumed roughly uniform sequencing depth across donors. Researchers reported that three CMV-associated chains were confirmed in vitro as CMV antigen-specific. It was shown in a later analysis that HLA-associated TCR beta chains were more clonally expanded than other, equally common chains.

A remark on this clone: Its antigen is unidentified.

PCR primers comprised 60 Vbeta and 13 Jbeta primers. The protocol was immunoSEQ multiplex PCR, while the TCRdb copy is restricted to in-frame clones and leaves out a portion. The data hold about 170,000 clones, with 65% to 85% observed a single time. The chain uses TRBV4-3 and TRBJ2-2; 8 nucleotides agree with TRBD2. The sequenced sample was PBMCs. The sequence derives from a woman aged 45-59 years in good health and CMV-seropositive. DNA of the CDR3: TGCGCCAGCAGCATTATAACCGGGGGGGACACCGGGGAGCTGTTTTTT. Protein product: CASSIITGGDTGELFF.